The TCR beta chain under discussion was sequenced for a study of breast tumors, draining lymph nodes, adjacent tissues. TCRdb reprocessed the multiplex PCR reads via MiXCR and lists one record per CDR3 protein. Of 85,000 to 120,000 distinct CDR3 sequences in the sample, under 40% were seen once. General study points: Tumors had less TCR diversity than lymph nodes, more than nontumor tissue. Compared with basal-like, luminal-like tumors shared significantly more repertoire with nontumor tissue.

A word on this clonotype: Its specificity is unknown. One end of the junction does not line up with germline, which may come from a read error.

Samples came from axillary lymph nodes draining the breast cancer. Per germline, CDR1 LNHDA and CDR2 SQIVND (reference sequence). This CDR3 has 15 residues. V gene TRBV19 combines with J gene TRBJ1-4; 9 bases agree with TRBD1. Sequenced input: axillary lymph node tissue. The clonotype originates from a female donor with breast cancer. Some clones in this sample may be carry-over from other donors' samples. The CDR3 loop reads CASSTGQGSSEKLFF. As DNA, the CDR3 is TGTGCCAGTAGTACTGGACAGGGGTCTAGTGAAAAACTGTTTTTC.